The 9 T cell receptor beta chains presented below share a single source sample, sequenced in a study of T-cell reconstitution after alpha-beta-depleted transplantation in children (dated by TCRdb to between 2015 and 2016). Library method: PCR. These reads were obtained on an Illumina HiSeq 2500. Molecular barcoding was employed in the preparation of TCR libraries, with unique molecular identifiers being used to normalize TCRbeta repertoire quantification. Using fastp trimming at Q25 and MiXCR clonotype assembly, TCRdb reanalyzed the public sequencing data and kept in-frame beta chains. Every distinct CDR3 protein forms one entry, paired with its most common genes and DNA. Counted in this sample were about 640,000 distinct CDR3 sequences; roughly 17% of them appeared once. Clones ranked in the top ten supply approximately 1% of the sample. The material was PBMCs from the stem cell graft donor, obtained from the stem cell graft. These receptors all stem from a human donor who donated a stem cell graft to a child with acute myeloid leukemia.

The V call is TRBV12-3 or TRBV12-4, the J call TRBJ1-1, with a weak D call TRBD1 (5 bases). This CDR3 has 13 amino acids. Trimming cost V 3 bases and J 9 bases, with 14 bases left between them. The DNA for the CDR3 is TGTGCCAGCAGTTTGGGGGGAGGGGATCAAGCTTTCTTT. Its translation is CASSLGGGDQAFF.

A few counts support this clonotype. The CDR3 nucleotides are TGTGCCAGCAGTCCGGGACTAGCGGGGGACGAGCAGTACGTC. Residues: CASSPGLAGDEQYV. The rearrangement links TRBV6-1 to TRBJ2-7, with 14 positions matching TRBD2. Trimming removed 5 bases from V and 5 bases from J; junction bases left unmatched: 2. Germline CDR1 reads MNHNS; CDR2 reads SASEGT. This CDR3 has 14 residues.

The rearrangement uses TRBV5-1 and TRBJ2-5, with D perhaps TRBD2 (7 bases). The germline V and J ends were trimmed by 1 base and 2 bases, with 15 bases remaining between them. The CDR3 spans 16 residues. Germline-derived CDR1 and CDR2 are SGHRS and YFSETQ. The chain's CDR3 is CASSLFPGGQQETQYF. The DNA for the CDR3 is TGCGCCAGCAGCTTGTTTCCGGGGGGCCAACAAGAGACCCAGTACTTC.

The sample holds many counts of this clonotype. The chain couples TRBV29-1 to TRBJ2-7; D is possibly TRBD1 (6 bases). CDR3 length: 16 amino acids. Germline loops: CDR1 SQVTM, CDR2 ANQGSEA. Deletions cut 0 bases from V and 5 bases from J, with 20 bases between. In nucleotides, the CDR3 is TGCAGCGTTGAAGATTTGTGCAGGGGAGTAAGGAACGAGCAGTACGTC. Its protein is CSVEDLCRGVRNEQYV.

The chain combines TRBV25-1 with TRBJ1-2; possible D gene TRBD1, 5 bases. Germline assignment: CDR1 MGHDK and CDR2 SYGVNS. V was shortened by 1 base and J by 2 bases, with 11 bases between the two germline ends. The CDR3 spans 15 residues. The CDR3 reads CASSELSRDNYGYTF. CDR3 nucleotide sequence: TGTGCCAGCAGTGAATTAAGCCGGGACAACTATGGCTACACCTTC.

This clonotype was detected ten times or more. The rearrangement links TRBV20-1 to TRBJ1-5, with 10 bases aligning to TRBD1. V lost 6 bases and J lost 2; bases outside the gene matches: 19. The CDR3 is 19 amino acids. CDR1 is DFQATT and CDR2 is SNEGSKA in the germline V gene (reference sequence). The CDR3 sequence is CSAAGVPGQGSGGNQPQHF. In DNA form, the CDR3 reads TGCAGTGCGGCGGGGGTCCCGGGACAGGGGTCGGGTGGCAATCAGCCCCAGCATTTT.

This clonotype has more than one count but fewer than ten. The chain employs TRBV5-4 and TRBJ2-7; D possibly corresponds to TRBD1 (6 bases). The CDR3 is 13 amino acids. Germline CDR1 and CDR2: SGHNT and YYREEE (reference sequence). Trimming left V 4 bases short and J 1 base short, with 9 bases between. The CDR3 sequence is CASSAGQSYEQYV. The CDR3 region has the DNA TGTGCCAGCAGCGCCGGACAGTCCTACGAGCAGTACGTC.

This clonotype appeared a few times. CDR3 sequence reads: CASSPLGSSSYNEQFF. The CDR3 bases are TGTGCCAGCAGCCCCCTTGGGTCGTCCTCCTACAATGAGCAGTTCTTC. The rearrangement joins TRBV7-3 to TRBJ2-1; D call uncertain. Germline V CDR1 and CDR2: SGHTA, FQGTGA. The CDR3 has 16 residues. V lost 5 bases and J 0 bases, leaving 14 bases between the germline ends.

The CDR3 bases are TGTGCCAGCAGCCAAGATAAAGGGGCTGGAAACACCATATATTTT. Its protein product is CASSQDKGAGNTIYF. This rearrangement joins TRBV4-2 to TRBJ1-3, with D possibly being TRBD1 (5 bases). The CDR3 is 15 amino acids. The V end lost 0 bases, the J end lost 2 bases, and 8 bases lay between the germline ends. Germline-derived CDR1 and CDR2 are LGHNA and YNFKEQ.